Below, one TCR beta chain is given with its context. This entry comes from a study of cytomegalovirus exposure and HLA in healthy donors. V was pared by 2 bases and J by 7 bases, with 6 bases between. There are 13 residues in the CDR3. Germline CDR1 is MNHEY and CDR2 is SVGAGI. PCR amplification relied on 60 Vbeta primers (plus 13 Jbeta primers). Method: immunoSEQ multiplex PCR; TCRdb's copy keeps in-frame clones and lacks some. The table records fewer than 150,000 clones, 70% to 80% of them present only once. The chain has TRBV6-5 and TRBJ1-6, with D unclear. This clonotype originated in a woman aged 30 to 39 in good health and CMV-seropositive. The sample was PBMCs. The CDR3 is CASSYLINSPLHF. The CDR3 DNA follows: TGTGCCAGCAGTTACCTAATCAATTCACCCCTCCACTTT.